Listed below are T cell receptor beta chains from one sample, sequenced in a study of cytomegalovirus exposure and HLA in healthy donors. The protocol was immunoSEQ multiplex PCR, while the TCRdb copy is restricted to in-frame clones and leaves out a portion. The repertoire holds 200,000 to 250,000 clones, with more than 75% as singletons. The sequencing input was PBMCs. Source of these receptors: a male donor in good health and CMV-seronegative. CDR3s include the opening cysteine and the closing phenylalanine or tryptophan. A D gene is named only where the DNA matches it firmly. Clone size appears in some rows only: once, few, many, or a class for an expanded clone.

>TRBJ1-1|14|TRBV28|.|TRBD1
TGTGCCAGCAGTTCGGACAGGGTTTTCGCTGAAGCTTTCTTT
CASSSDRVFAEAFF
>TRBJ1-2|12|TRBV29-1|.|.
TGCAGCGTTGTCAGTACAGCCTATGGCTACACCTTC
CSVVSTAYGYTF
>TRBJ1-2|13|TRBV19|.|.
TGTGCCAGTACCGCGGCTGGAGGCTTTGGCTACACCTTC
CASTAAGGFGYTF
>TRBJ2-7|14|TRBV27|.|TRBD2
TGTGCCAGCAGTCCGACTAGCGGGAGCTACGAGCAGTACTTC
CASSPTSGSYEQYF
>TRBJ2-7|14|TRBV11-1|few|TRBD2
TGTGCCAGCAGCTCTAGCGGGTTTACCTACGAGCAGTACTTC
CASSSSGFTYEQYF
>TRBJ1-1|12|TRBV2|.|TRBD1
TGTGCCAGCAGTGGGGGACAGCCGGGAGCTTTCTTT
CASSGGQPGAFF
>TRBJ2-2|14|TRBV27|few|TRBD1
TGTGCCAGCAGCCAGGGGGTGAACACCGGGGAGCTGTTTTTT
CASSQGVNTGELFF
>TRBJ1-3|15|TRBV28|few|.
TGTGCCAGCAGTTTAATATCAGTGTTGGGAGACACCATATATTTT
CASSLISVLGDTIYF
>TRBJ1-2|16|TRBV4-1|few|.
TGCGCCAGCAGCCATCCACCGACCCAGGGGTTAGATGGCTACACCTTC
CASSHPPTQGLDGYTF
>TRBJ2-7|16|TRBV5-1|.|TRBD2
TGCGCCAGCAGCTGGAGCCCTGCTAGCGGGAGCTACGAGCAGTACTTC
CASSWSPASGSYEQYF
>TRBJ2-1|13|TRBV7-9|.|.
TGTGCCAGCTTAATTGACGGGGACAATGAGCAGTTCTTC
CASLIDGDNEQFF
>TRBJ2-7|13|TRBV29-1|.|.
TGCAGCGTTGGAAATACAGTATCCTACGAGCAGTACTTC
CSVGNTVSYEQYF
>TRBJ2-5|18|TRBV4-1|.|TRBD2
TGCGCCAGCAGCCAAGATCGGCCTAGCGGGAGGGCGGTAGAGACCCAGTACTTC
CASSQDRPSGRAVETQYF
>TRBJ2-7|17|TRBV18|.|TRBD2
TGTGCCAGCTCACCCCTGGCGGGCGGGAGGGACGACGGCGAGCAGTACTTC
CASSPLAGGRDDGEQYF
>TRBJ2-3|13|TRBV9|once|.
TGTGCCAGCAGCAGGGACTCCTCCGAAACGCAGTATTTT
CASSRDSSETQYF
>TRBJ2-7|16|TRBV5-1|.|TRBD2
TGCGCCAGCAGCTTGATAGGAGCGGGAGTTTCCTACGAGCAGTACTTC
CASSLIGAGVSYEQYF
>TRBJ2-5|14|TRBV2|.|.
TGTGCCAGCAGTCGGGAGTCCGGGTTGGAGACCCAGTACTTC
CASSRESGLETQYF
>TRBJ2-7|15|TRBV27|.|TRBD1
TGTGCCAGCAGTTTCGGGACAGGGGGCGCCTACGAGCAGTACTTC
CASSFGTGGAYEQYF
>TRBJ2-7|15|TRBV7-9|.|.
TGTGCCAGCAGCCCCCTGACTAGTGCCGGCTACGAGCAGTACTTC
CASSPLTSAGYEQYF
>TRBJ2-7|15|TRBV9|.|TRBD1
TGTGCCAGCAGCGTTCAAGGGGACAGGGTCTACGAGCAGTACTTC
CASSVQGDRVYEQYF
>TRBJ2-1|14|TRBV5-4|.|.
TGTGCCAGCAGCTTGCAGGGCTCCTACAATGAGCAGTTCTTC
CASSLQGSYNEQFF
>TRBJ2-1|16|TRBV9|.|TRBD2
TGTGCCAGCAGCTTGACTAGCGGAGGGACCTACAATGAGCAGTTCTTC
CASSLTSGGTYNEQFF
>TRBJ2-2|16|TRBV11-3|.|TRBD2
TGTGCCAGCAGCCTCCGGACTAGCGGGAGTCCCGGGGAGCTGTTTTTT
CASSLRTSGSPGELFF
>TRBJ1-1|15|TRBV28|few|.
TGTGCCAGCAGATTAGGAGGGGGAGGGCACACTGAAGCTTTCTTT
CASRLGGGGHTEAFF
>TRBJ1-1|16|TRBV7-3|.|.
TGTGCCAGCAGCTTACTGGAAGTCGGGGGGAACACTGAAGCTTTCTTT
CASSLLEVGGNTEAFF
>TRBJ2-5|14|TRBV7-3|.|.
TGTGCCAGCAGCCTCACAGGGATGGGAGAGACCCAGTACTTC
CASSLTGMGETQYF
>TRBJ2-7|15|TRBV6-6|few|.
TGTGCCAGCAGTTACTCGAGACTTACCCCGGGGGAGCAGTACTTC
CASSYSRLTPGEQYF
>TRBJ2-3|15|TRBV6-1|.|TRBD1
TGTGCCAGCAGTTTCACGGGACAGGAGGAGGATACGCAGTATTTT
CASSFTGQEEDTQYF
>TRBJ2-7|16|TRBV11-2|once|.
TGTGCCAGCAGCTTTGGGGAACTAGGGGAGGACTACGAGCAGTACTTC
CASSFGELGEDYEQYF
>TRBJ2-4|16|TRBV19|.|TRBD1
TGTGCCAGTAGTCTCAGGGGGAACCTGGCCAAAAACATTCAGTACTTC
CASSLRGNLAKNIQYF
>TRBJ1-1|15|TRBV7-6|few|.
TGTGCCAGCAGTTTACCGGGACACCCGAACACTGAAGCTTTCTTT
CASSLPGHPNTEAFF
>TRBJ2-7|15|TRBV6-6|.|.
TGTGCCAGCAGTTTTCCCTCTAGCGCCACCTACGAGCAGTACTTC
CASSFPSSATYEQYF
>TRBJ2-1|13|TRBV6-4|.|.
TGTGCCAGCAGTGTGCTAGCGAACAATGAGCAGTTCTTC
CASSVLANNEQFF
>TRBJ1-4|17|TRBV7-9|.|TRBD1
TGTGCCAGCAGCAGGGACAGACTCGGCCCAACTAATGAAAAACTGTTTTTT
CASSRDRLGPTNEKLFF
>TRBJ2-7|15|TRBV7-8|once|TRBD2
TGTGCCAGCAGCTTACAACTAGCGGTCGCCTACGAGCAGTACTTC
CASSLQLAVAYEQYF